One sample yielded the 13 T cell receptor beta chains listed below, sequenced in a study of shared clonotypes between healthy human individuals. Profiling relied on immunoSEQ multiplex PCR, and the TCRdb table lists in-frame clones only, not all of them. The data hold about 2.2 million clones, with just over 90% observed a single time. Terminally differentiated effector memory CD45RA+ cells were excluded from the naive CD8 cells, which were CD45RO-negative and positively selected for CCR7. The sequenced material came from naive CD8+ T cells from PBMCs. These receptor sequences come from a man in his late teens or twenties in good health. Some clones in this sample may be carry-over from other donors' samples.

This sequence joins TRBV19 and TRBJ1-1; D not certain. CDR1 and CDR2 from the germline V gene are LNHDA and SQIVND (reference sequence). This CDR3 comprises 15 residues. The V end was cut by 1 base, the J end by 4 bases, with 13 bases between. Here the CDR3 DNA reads TGTGCCAGTAGTATAGGGCCCGGGTCCGGCACTGAAGCTTTCTTT. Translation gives CASSIGPGSGTEAFF.

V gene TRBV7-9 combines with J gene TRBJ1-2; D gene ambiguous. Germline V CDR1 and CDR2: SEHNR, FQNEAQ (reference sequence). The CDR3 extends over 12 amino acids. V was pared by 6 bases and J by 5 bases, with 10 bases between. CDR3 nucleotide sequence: TGTGCCAGCAGAAGTTCGGGATATGGCTACACCTTC. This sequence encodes CASRSSGYGYTF.

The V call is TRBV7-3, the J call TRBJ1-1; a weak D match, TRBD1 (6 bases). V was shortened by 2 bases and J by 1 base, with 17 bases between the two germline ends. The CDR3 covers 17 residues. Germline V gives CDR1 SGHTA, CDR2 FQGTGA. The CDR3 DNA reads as TGTGCCAGCAGCTTATACCCCCCCGGACAGTCGAACACTGAAGCTTTCTTT. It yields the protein CASSLYPPGQSNTEAFF.

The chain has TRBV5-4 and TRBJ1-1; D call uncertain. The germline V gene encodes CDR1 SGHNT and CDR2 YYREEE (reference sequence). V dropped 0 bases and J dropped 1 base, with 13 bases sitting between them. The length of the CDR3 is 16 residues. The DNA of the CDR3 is TGTGCCAGCAGCTTGGACCCCAGAAACCGGAACACTGAAGCTTTCTTT. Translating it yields CASSLDPRNRNTEAFF.

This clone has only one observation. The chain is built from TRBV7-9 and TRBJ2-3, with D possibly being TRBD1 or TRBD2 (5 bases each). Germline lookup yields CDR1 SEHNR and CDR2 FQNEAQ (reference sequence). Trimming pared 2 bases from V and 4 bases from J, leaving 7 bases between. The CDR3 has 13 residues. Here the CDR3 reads CASSLRGADTQYF. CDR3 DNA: TGTGCCAGCAGCTTACGAGGGGCAGATACGCAGTATTTT.

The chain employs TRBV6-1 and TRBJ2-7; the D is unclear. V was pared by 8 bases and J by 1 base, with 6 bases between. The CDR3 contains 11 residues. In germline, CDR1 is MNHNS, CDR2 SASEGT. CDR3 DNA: TGTGCCAGCTTGCGGTCCTACGAGCAGTACTTC. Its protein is CASLRSYEQYF.

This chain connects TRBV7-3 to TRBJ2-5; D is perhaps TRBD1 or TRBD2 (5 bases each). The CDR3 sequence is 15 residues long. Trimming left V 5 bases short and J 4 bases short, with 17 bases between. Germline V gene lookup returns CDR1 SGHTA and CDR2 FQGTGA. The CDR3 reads CASSPNGLGGETQYF. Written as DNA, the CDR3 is TGTGCCAGCAGCCCCAACGGCCTTGGGGGAGAGACCCAGTACTTC.

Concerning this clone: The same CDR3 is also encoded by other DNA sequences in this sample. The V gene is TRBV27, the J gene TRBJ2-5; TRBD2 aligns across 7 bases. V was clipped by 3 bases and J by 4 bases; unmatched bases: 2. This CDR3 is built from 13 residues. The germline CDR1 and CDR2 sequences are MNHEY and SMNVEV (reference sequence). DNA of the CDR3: TGTGCCAGCAGTTTTCGGGGGGTAGAGACCCAGTACTTC. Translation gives CASSFRGVETQYF.

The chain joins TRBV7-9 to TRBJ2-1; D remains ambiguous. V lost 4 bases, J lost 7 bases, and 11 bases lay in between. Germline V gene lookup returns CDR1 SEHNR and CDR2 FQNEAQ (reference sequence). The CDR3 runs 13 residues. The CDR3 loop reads CASSSPRVNEQFF. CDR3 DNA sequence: TGTGCCAGCAGCTCGCCCAGAGTGAATGAGCAGTTCTTC.

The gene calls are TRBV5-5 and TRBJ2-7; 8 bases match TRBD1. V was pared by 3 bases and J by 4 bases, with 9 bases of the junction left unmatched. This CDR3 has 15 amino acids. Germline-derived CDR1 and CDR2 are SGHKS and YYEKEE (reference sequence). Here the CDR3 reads CASSSPQGAGYEQYF. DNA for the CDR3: TGTGCCAGCAGCTCCCCTCAGGGGGCAGGGTACGAGCAGTACTTC.

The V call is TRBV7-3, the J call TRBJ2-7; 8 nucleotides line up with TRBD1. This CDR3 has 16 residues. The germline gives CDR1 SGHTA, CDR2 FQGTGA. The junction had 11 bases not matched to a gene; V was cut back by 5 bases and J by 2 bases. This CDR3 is CASSTTGGPTPYEQYF. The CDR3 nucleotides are TGTGCCAGCAGCACTACAGGGGGACCAACACCCTACGAGCAGTACTTC.

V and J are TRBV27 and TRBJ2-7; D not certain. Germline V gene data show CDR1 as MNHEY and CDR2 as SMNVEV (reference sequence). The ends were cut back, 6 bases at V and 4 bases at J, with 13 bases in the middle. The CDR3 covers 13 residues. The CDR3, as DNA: TGTGCCAGCAGGAAAGAAGAGTGGTACGAGCAGTACTTC. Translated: CASRKEEWYEQYF.

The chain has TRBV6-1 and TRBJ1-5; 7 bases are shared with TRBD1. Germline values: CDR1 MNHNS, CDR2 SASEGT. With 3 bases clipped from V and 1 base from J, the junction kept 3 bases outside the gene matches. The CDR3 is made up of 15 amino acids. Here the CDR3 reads CASSDRQGSNQPQHF. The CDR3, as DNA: TGTGCCAGCAGTGACCGACAGGGCAGCAATCAGCCCCAGCATTTT.